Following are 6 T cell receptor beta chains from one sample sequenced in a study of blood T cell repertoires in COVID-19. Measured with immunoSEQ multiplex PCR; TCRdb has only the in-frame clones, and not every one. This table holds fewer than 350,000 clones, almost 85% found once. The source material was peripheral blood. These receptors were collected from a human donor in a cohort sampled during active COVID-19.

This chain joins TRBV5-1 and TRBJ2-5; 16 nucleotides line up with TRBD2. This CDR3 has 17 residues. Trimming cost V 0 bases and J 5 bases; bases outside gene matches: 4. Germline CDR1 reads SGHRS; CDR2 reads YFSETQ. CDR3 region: CASSLGGTSGGVETQYF. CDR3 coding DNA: TGCGCCAGCAGCTTGGGCGGGACTAGCGGGGGGGTTGAGACCCAGTACTTC.

The CDR3 region has the DNA TGTGCCAGCAGTTTTGGCAGGGGCTACGAGCAGTACTTC. Translating gives CASSFGRGYEQYF. The chain uses TRBV12-3 or TRBV12-4 and TRBJ2-7; possible D gene TRBD1, 6 bases. The CDR3 runs to 13 residues. V was cut by 3 bases and J by 3 bases, with 9 bases left in between.

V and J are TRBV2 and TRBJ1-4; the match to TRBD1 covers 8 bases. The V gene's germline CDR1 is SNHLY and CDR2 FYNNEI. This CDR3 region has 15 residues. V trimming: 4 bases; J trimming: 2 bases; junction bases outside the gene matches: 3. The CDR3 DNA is TGTGCCAGCAGTGCTGGACAGGGCACTAATGAAAAACTGTTTTTT. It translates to CASSAGQGTNEKLFF.

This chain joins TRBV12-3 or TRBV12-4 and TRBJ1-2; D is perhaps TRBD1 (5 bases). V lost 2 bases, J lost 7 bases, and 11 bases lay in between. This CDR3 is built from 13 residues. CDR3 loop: CASSLTQGLGYTF. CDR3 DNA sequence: TGTGCCAGCAGTTTAACGCAGGGTCTTGGCTACACCTTC.

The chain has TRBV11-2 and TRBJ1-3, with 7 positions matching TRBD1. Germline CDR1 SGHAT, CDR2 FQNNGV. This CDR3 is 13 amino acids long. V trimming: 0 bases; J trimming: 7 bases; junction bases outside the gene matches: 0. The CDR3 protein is CASSLDRGNTIYF. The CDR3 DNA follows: TGTGCCAGCAGCTTAGACAGGGGGAACACCATATATTTT.

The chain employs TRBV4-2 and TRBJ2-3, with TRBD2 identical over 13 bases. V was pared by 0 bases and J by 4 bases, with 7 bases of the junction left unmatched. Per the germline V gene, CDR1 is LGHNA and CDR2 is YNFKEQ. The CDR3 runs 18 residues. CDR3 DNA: TGTGCCAGCAGCCAAGAAACTAGCGGGGGGGGTCGGGCAGATACGCAGTATTTT. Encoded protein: CASSQETSGGGRADTQYF.